The rows below give T cell receptor beta chains drawn from one sample of a study of blood T cell repertoires in COVID-19. The table came from immunoSEQ multiplex PCR; TCRdb's copy has only in-frame clones and leaves some out. The table has about 270,000 clones, around 90% seen once. Sequencing used PBMCs or T cells enriched from blood (not recorded which). These receptors came from a man in his forties who had been exposed to COVID-19. CDR3s include the opening cysteine and the closing phenylalanine or tryptophan. A D gene is named only where the DNA matches it firmly. Clone size is shown for a subset of rows, as once, few, many or a class of expanded clone.

cdr3_nt cdr3_aa d_call j_call v_call clone_size
TGTGCCAGCCAACCTCGGGGGGGGACAGAGAACACTGAAGCTTTCTTT CASQPRGGTENTEAFF TRBD1 TRBJ1-1 TRBV5-5 NA
TGTGCCAGCAGCCTAGAACCTGGACTAGCGGGAAGATCCTACAATGAGCAGTTCTTC CASSLEPGLAGRSYNEQFF TRBD2 TRBJ2-1 TRBV7-9 NA
TGTGCCAGCAGCGCAGCGGGAGGGAGTAAGTACAATGAGCAGTTCTTC CASSAAGGSKYNEQFF TRBD2 TRBJ2-1 TRBV7-3 NA
TGTGCCAGCAGTTTATCGGCGGATGAAAAACTGTTTTTT CASSLSADEKLFF NA TRBJ1-4 TRBV28 NA
TGTGCCAGTAGTGGGCACCTTAGCTCTGGGGCCAACGTCCTGACTTTC CASSGHLSSGANVLTF NA TRBJ2-6 TRBV19 NA
TGTGCCAGTTCGTGGGGGGGTGCCTACGAGCAGTACTTC CASSWGGAYEQYF TRBD2 TRBJ2-7 TRBV11-3 NA
TGCGCCAGCAGCTTGGCAGCAGGGACAGGGGGTTTTATGCGCACTGAAGCTTTCTTT CASSLAAGTGGFMRTEAFF TRBD1 TRBJ1-1 TRBV5-1 NA
TGTGCCAGCAGCTCCCCGGGACTAAATGAGCAGTTCTTC CASSSPGLNEQFF TRBD2 TRBJ2-1 TRBV7-2 NA
TGTGCCAGCAGCTTAGGGAGGGACCTCCAAACAGATACGCAGTATTTT CASSLGRDLQTDTQYF NA TRBJ2-3 TRBV11-2 NA
TGTGCCAGCAGCTTACCCCAGGGCTACGAGCAGTACTTC CASSLPQGYEQYF NA TRBJ2-7 TRBV7-9 NA
TGCAGCGTTGAAGCCTCTGAAGCTTTCTTT CSVEASEAFF NA TRBJ1-1 TRBV29-1 NA
TGTGCCAGCAGTGGAGCGAGGGCTGGCTACACCTTC CASSGARAGYTF NA TRBJ1-2 TRBV28 NA
TGTGCCAGCAGCGACAGGGGCCAGGCTGGAAACACCATATATTTT CASSDRGQAGNTIYF TRBD1 TRBJ1-3 TRBV7-2 NA
TGCGCCAGCAGCTTGGCGGGACTAGCGGGGGACACCGGGGAGCTGTTTTTT CASSLAGLAGDTGELFF TRBD2 TRBJ2-2 TRBV5-1 NA
TGTGCCTGGAGTGTGTCGGTTCAGGAGCCCCAGCATTTT CAWSVSVQEPQHF NA TRBJ1-5 TRBV30 once
TGTGCCACCAGTGATTATTCTAAGGATACGCAGTATTTT CATSDYSKDTQYF NA TRBJ2-3 TRBV24-1 NA
TGCGCCAGCAGTGAGTCGACAGAGTATAACACTGAAGCTTTCTTT CASSESTEYNTEAFF NA TRBJ1-1 TRBV10-1 NA
TGTGCCAGTAGTATGTGGACAGAAATTAATCAGCCCCAGCATTTT CASSMWTEINQPQHF NA TRBJ1-5 TRBV19 NA
TGTGCCAGCAGCCTGGTGGGTGGAGGCCCCCGAAGGAAACTGTTTTTT CASSLVGGGPRRKLFF NA TRBJ1-4 TRBV28 NA
TGTGCCAGCTCCCCTCCGGGACAGGGGTCCAATGAGCAGTTCTTC CASSPPGQGSNEQFF TRBD1 TRBJ2-1 TRBV18 NA
TGTGCCAGTAGTATGATCAGGGAAGGGGATGGCTACACCTTC CASSMIREGDGYTF NA TRBJ1-2 TRBV19 NA
TGTGCCAGCAGTTCAGCCCGACAGGGACCTACCTACGAGCAGTACTTC CASSSARQGPTYEQYF TRBD1 TRBJ2-7 TRBV6-5 once